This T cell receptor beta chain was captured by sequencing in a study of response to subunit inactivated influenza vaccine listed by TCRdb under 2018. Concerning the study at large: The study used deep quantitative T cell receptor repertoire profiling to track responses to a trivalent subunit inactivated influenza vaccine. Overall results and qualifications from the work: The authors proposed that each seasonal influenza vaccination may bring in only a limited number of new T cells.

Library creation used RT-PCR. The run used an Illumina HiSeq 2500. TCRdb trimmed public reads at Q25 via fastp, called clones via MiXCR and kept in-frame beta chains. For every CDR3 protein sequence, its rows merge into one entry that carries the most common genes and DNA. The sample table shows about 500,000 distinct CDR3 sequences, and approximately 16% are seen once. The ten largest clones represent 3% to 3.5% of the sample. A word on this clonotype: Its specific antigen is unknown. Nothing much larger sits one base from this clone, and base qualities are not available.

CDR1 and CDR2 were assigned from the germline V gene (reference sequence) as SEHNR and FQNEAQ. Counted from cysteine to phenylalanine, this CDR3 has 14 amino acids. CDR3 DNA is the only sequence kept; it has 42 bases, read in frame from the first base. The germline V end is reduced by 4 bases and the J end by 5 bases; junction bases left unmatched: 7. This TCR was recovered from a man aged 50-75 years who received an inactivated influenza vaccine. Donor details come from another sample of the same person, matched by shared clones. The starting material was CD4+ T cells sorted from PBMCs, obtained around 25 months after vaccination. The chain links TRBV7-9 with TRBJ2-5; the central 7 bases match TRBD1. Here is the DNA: TGTGCCAGCAGCTGGGACAGCTTTCGTGAGACCCAGTACTTC. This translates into CASSWDSFRETQYF.